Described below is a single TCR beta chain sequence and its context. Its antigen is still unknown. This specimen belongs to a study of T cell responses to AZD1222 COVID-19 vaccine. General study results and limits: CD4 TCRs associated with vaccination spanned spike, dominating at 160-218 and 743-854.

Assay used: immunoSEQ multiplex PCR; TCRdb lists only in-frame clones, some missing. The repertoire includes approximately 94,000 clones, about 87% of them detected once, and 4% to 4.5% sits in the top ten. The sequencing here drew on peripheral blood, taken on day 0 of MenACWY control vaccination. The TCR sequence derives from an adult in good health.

CDR3 DNA: TGCGCCAGCAGCTTCCAGGGAGCCAACGAGCAGTACTTC. It specifies CASSFQGANEQYF. V and J are TRBV5-1 and TRBJ2-7, with D tentatively TRBD1 or TRBD2 (5 bases each). The CDR3 is made up of 13 amino acids. Germline loops: CDR1 SGHRS, CDR2 YFSETQ. The V end lost 2 bases, the J end lost 5 bases, and 11 bases lay between the germline ends. Combining the CDR3 with reference TRBV5-1 and TRBJ2-7 gives the whole variable domain KAGVTQTPRYLIKTRGQQVTLSCSPISGHRSVSWYQQTPGQGLQFLFEYFSETQRNKGNFPGRFSGRQFSNSRSEMNVSTLELGDSALYLCASSFQGANEQYFGPGTRLTVT.